The present entry profiles one TCR beta chain with its context. These data originate in a study of blood T cell repertoires in COVID-19. Study background: Acute and convalescent COVID-19 samples came from the United States, Italy and Spain. T cells, B-cell-depleted T cells, or PBMCs provided the cDNA or gDNA that served as material.

The CDR3 extends over 11 amino acids. Germline assignment: CDR1 DFQATT and CDR2 SNEGSKA (reference sequence). V was pared by 6 bases and J by 4 bases, with 7 bases between. Source study methods: Amplification of reference gene primers was used by the study to estimate nucleated cell counts. Libraries were prepared by immunoSEQ multiplex PCR; TCRdb keeps only in-frame clonotypes and omits some of them. V, J and clone size are taken as reported in that table, and D and trimming were inferred from the DNA itself. The sample records about 97,000 clones, 70% to 90% being singletons. The origin of this receptor is a middle-aged man with active COVID-19. Input material: peripheral blood. The chain carries TRBV20-1 and TRBJ1-3; the D is unclear. The CDR3 DNA sequence: TGCAGTGCCGAGTTCGGAAACACCATATATTTT. Protein sequence: CSAEFGNTIYF.